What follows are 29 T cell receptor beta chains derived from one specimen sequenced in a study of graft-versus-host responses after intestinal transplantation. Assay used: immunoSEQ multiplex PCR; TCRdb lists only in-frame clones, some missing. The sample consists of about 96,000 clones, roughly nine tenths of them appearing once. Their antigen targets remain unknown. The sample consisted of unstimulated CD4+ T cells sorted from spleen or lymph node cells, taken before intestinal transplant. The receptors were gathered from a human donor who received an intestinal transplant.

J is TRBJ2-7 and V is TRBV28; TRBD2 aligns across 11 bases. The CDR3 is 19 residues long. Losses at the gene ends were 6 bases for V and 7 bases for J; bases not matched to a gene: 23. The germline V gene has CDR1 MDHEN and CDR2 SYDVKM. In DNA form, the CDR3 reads TGTGCCAGCAGCTTAGGTGGATTGGGTGCTAGCGGGAGGTCGGGGGAGCAGTACTTC. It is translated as CASSLGGLGASGRSGEQYF.

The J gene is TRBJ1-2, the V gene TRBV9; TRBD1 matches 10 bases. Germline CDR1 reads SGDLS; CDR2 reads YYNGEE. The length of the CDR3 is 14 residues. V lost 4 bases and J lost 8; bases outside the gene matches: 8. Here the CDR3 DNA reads TGTGCCAGCAGCCCTCGACAGGGGGCGAGGGGCTACACCTTC. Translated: CASSPRQGARGYTF.

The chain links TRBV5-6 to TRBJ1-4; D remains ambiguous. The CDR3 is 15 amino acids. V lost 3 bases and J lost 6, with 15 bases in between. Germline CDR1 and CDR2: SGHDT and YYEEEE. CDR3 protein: CASSSTVRSYEKLFF. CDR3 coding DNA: TGTGCCAGCAGCTCAACGGTCAGGTCTTATGAAAAACTGTTTTTT.

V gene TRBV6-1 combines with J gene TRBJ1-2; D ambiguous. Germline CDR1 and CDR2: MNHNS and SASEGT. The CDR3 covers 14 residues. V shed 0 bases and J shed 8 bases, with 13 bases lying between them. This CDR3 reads CASSEARGGRGYTF. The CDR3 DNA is TGTGCCAGCAGTGAAGCGCGAGGAGGGCGGGGCTACACCTTC.

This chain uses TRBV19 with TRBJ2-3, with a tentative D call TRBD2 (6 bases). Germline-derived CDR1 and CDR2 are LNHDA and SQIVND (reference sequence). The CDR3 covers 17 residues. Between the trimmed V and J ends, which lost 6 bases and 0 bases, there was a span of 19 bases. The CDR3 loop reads CASSPFVRDGSTDTQYF. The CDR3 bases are TGTGCCAGTAGCCCATTTGTGCGGGACGGGAGCACAGATACGCAGTATTTT.

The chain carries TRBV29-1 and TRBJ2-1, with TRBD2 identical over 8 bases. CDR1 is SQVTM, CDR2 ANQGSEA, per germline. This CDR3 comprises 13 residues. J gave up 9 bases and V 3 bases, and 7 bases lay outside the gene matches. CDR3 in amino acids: CSVERALAAEQFF. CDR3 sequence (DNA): TGCAGCGTTGAGAGGGCACTAGCGGCTGAGCAGTTCTTC.

Here the CDR3 DNA reads TGTGCCTGGAGTGGGGCCCCTAGCGGCCATGAGCAGTTCTTC. This gives the protein CAWSGAPSGHEQFF. The chain is built from TRBV30 and TRBJ2-1, with 7 bases matching TRBD2. Germline V gene data show CDR1 as GTSNPN and CDR2 as SVGIG (reference sequence). The V and J ends lost 1 base and 8 bases, in that order; junction bases with no gene match: 8. The CDR3 is 14 residues long.

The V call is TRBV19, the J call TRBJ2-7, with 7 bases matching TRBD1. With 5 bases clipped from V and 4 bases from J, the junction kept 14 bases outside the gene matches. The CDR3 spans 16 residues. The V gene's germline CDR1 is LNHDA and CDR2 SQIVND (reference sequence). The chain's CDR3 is CASSARRQGLLYEQYF. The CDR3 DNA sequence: TGTGCCAGTAGTGCACGCAGACAGGGCCTTCTTTACGAGCAGTACTTC.

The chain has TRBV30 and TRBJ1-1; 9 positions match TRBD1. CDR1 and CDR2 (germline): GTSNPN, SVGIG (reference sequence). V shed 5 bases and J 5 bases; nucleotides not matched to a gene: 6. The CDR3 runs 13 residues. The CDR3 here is CAWGGQGMTEAFF. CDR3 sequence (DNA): TGTGCCTGGGGAGGACAGGGGATGACTGAAGCTTTCTTT.

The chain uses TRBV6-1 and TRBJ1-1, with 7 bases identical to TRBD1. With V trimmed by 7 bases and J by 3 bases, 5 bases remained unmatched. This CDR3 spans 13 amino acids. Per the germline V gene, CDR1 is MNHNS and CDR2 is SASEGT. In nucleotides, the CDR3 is TGTGCCAGCAATACCGACAGGGACACTGAAGCTTTCTTT. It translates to CASNTDRDTEAFF.

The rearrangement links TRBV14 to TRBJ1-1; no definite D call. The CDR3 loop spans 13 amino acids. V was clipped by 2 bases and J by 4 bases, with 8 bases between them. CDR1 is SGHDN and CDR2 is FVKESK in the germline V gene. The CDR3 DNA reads TGTGCCAGCAGCCAAATTAGGAGCACTGAAGCTTTCTTT. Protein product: CASSQIRSTEAFF.

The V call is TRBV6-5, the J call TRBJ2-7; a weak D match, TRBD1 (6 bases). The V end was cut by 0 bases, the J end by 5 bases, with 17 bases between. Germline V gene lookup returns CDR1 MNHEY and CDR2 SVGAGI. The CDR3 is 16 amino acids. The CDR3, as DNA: TGTGCCAGCAGTTACTCGATTTTTGGTGGGGGCAACGAGCAGTACTTC. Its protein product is CASSYSIFGGGNEQYF.

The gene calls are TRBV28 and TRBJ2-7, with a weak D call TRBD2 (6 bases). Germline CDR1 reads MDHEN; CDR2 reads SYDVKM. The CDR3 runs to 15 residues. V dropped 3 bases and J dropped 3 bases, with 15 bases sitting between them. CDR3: CASSFHGSADYEQYF. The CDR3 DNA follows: TGTGCCAGCAGTTTCCACGGGAGTGCAGACTACGAGCAGTACTTC.

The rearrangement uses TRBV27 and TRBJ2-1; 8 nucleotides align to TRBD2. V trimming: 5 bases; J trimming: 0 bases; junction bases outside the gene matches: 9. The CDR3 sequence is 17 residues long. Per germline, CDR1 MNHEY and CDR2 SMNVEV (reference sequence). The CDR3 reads CASSPGRGGSSYNEQFF. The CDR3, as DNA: TGTGCCAGCAGTCCGGGACGGGGGGGCAGCTCCTACAATGAGCAGTTCTTC.

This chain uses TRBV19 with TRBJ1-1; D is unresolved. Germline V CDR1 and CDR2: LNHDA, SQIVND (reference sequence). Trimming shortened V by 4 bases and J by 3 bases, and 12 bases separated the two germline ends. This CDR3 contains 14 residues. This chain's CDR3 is CASSTVGRDTEAFF. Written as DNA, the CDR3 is TGTGCCAGTAGTACCGTGGGGAGAGACACTGAAGCTTTCTTT.

The CDR3 nucleotides read TGCGCCAGCAGCCAAGGGCGGACAGGGGGTAACTATGGCTACACCTTC. Protein sequence: CASSQGRTGGNYGYTF. The genes are TRBV4-1 and TRBJ1-2, with 10 positions matching TRBD1. V lost 1 base and J lost 1; bases outside the gene matches: 3. Germline CDR1 reads MGHRA; CDR2 reads YSYEKL. This CDR3 contains 16 residues.

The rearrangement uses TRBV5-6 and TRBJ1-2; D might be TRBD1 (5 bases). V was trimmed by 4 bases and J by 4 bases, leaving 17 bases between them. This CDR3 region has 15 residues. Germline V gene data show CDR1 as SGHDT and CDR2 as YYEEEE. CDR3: CASSPLRGTGYGYTF. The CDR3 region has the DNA TGTGCCAGCAGCCCCCTTCGGGGGACTGGCTATGGCTACACCTTC.

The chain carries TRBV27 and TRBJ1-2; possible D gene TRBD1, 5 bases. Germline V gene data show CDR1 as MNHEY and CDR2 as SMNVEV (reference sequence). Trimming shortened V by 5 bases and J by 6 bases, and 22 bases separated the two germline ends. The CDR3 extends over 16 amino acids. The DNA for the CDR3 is TGTGCCAGCAGTCCTCTCCCACGGGGGGGAGGACATGGCTACACCTTC. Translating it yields CASSPLPRGGGHGYTF.

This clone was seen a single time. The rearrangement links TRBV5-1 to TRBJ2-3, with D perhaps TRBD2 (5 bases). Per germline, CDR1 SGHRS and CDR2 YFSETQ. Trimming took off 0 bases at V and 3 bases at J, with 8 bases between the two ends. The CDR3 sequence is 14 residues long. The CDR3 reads CASSLVSGTDTQYF. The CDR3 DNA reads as TGCGCCAGCAGCTTGGTATCGGGAACAGATACGCAGTATTTT.

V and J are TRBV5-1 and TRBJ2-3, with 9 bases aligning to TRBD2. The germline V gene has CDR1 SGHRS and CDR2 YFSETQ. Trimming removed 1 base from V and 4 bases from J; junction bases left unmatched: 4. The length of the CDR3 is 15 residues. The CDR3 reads CASSLTAGGPDTQYF. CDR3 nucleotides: TGCGCCAGCAGCTTGACAGCGGGGGGCCCAGATACGCAGTATTTT.

CDR3 DNA sequence: TGTGCCAGTAGTACGGGACAAGTCGATGAAAAACTGTTTTTT. Its protein product is CASSTGQVDEKLFF. V and J are TRBV19 and TRBJ1-4, with a possible D match to TRBD1 (6 bases). The germline gives CDR1 LNHDA, CDR2 SQIVND (reference sequence). The length of the CDR3 is 14 residues. V was pared by 4 bases and J by 6 bases, with 12 bases between.

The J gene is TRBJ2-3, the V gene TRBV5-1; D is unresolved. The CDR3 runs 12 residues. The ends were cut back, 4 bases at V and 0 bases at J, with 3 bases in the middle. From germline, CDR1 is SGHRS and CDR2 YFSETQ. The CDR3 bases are TGCGCCAGCAGCCCGAGCACAGATACGCAGTATTTT. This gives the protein CASSPSTDTQYF.

The CDR3: CASSFRGLSFSDGANVLTF. DNA for the CDR3: TGTGCCAGCAGCTTCAGGGGTTTATCCTTTAGTGATGGGGCCAACGTCCTGACTTTC. The genes are TRBV7-3 and TRBJ2-6; a possible D gene is TRBD1 (6 bases). Trimming left V 3 bases short and J 3 bases short, with 21 bases between. Germline CDR1 and CDR2: SGHTA and FQGTGA. There are 19 residues in the CDR3. Looking up the rest from reference TRBV7-3 and TRBJ2-6 gives the full variable domain: GAGVSQTPSNKVTEKGKYVELRCDPISGHTALYWYRQSLGQGPEFLIYFQGTGAADDSGLPNDRFFAVRPEGSVSTLKIQRTERGDSAVYLCASSFRGLSFSDGANVLTFGAGSRLTVL.

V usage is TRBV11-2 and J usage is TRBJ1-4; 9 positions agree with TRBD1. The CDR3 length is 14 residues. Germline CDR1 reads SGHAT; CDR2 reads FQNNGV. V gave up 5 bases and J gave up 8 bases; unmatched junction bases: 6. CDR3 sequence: CASSTGTGYEKLFF. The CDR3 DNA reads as TGTGCCAGCAGCACCGGGACAGGGTACGAAAAACTGTTTTTT. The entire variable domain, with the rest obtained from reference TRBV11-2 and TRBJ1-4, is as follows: EAGVAQSPRYKIIEKRQSVAFWCNPISGHATLYWYQQILGQGPKLLIQFQNNGVVDDSQLPKDRFSAERLKGVDSTLKIQPAKLEDSAVYLCASSTGTGYEKLFFGSGTQLSVL.

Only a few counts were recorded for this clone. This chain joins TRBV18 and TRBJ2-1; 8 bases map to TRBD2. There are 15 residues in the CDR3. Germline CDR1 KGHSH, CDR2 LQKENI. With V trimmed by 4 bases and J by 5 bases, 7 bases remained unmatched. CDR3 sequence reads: CASSHRGRTDNEQFF. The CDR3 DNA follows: TGTGCCAGCTCACATCGCGGGAGGACCGACAATGAGCAGTTCTTC.

The CDR3 coding sequence is TGTGCTAGTGGTTTGGCACTAGCGACTAGCACAGATACGCAGTATTTT. Translation: CASGLALATSTDTQYF. V gene TRBV12-5 combines with J gene TRBJ2-3; 7 nucleotides match TRBD2. The length of the CDR3 is 16 residues. Unmatched junction bases numbered 4, after V lost 1 base and J lost 0 bases. Germline CDR1 and CDR2: LGHNT and FRNRAP.

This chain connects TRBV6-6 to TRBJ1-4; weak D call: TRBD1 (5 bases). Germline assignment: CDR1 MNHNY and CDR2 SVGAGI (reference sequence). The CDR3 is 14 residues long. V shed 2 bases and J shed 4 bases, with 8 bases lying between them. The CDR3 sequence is CASSYRQSNEKLFF. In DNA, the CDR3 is TGTGCCAGCAGTTACAGACAGAGTAATGAAAAACTGTTTTTT.

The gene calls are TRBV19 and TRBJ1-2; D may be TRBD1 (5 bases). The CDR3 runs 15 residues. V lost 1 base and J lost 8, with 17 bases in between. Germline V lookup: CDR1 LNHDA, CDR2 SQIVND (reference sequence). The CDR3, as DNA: TGTGCCAGTAGTATAGCGGGGACTCTTGCTGGAGGCTACACCTTC. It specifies CASSIAGTLAGGYTF.

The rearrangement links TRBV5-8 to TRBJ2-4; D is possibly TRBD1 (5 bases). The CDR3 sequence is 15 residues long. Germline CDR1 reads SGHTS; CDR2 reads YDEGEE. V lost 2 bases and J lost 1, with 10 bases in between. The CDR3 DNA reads TGTGCCAGCAGCTTATGGGGCTCCGCCAAAAACATTCAGTACTTC. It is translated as CASSLWGSAKNIQYF.